The 4 T cell receptor beta chains below all came from one sample that was sequenced in a study of T cell repertoires in cytomegalovirus infection (dated by TCRdb to the late 2010s). Sequencer: Illumina HiSeq 1500. TCRdb cleaned the public reads at Q25 with fastp, built clones with MiXCR and kept in-frame beta chains. CDR3 protein duplicates are merged, each entry listing the most common genes and DNA. This sample is represented by 310,000 or so distinct CDR3 sequences; 15% to 20% of them were singletons. Around 12% of the sample is taken by the ten largest. Sequencing was done on a sample of PBMCs. These receptors were taken from a human donor in good health (CMV status not recorded). Some clones in this sample may be carry-over from other donors' samples.

The chain recombines TRBV27 with TRBJ1-5; no firm D call. This CDR3 region has 15 residues. Trimming removed 4 bases from V and 0 bases from J, with 10 bases in between. Germline lookup yields CDR1 MNHEY and CDR2 SMNVEV (reference sequence). The CDR3 DNA follows: TGTGCCAGCAGTTCTAGTTTCCTTAGCAATCAGCCCCAGCATTTT. Its protein is CASSSSFLSNQPQHF.

J is TRBJ2-7 and V is TRBV5-1, with a possible D match to TRBD2 (6 bases). Germline CDR1 reads SGHRS; CDR2 reads YFSETQ. CDR3 length equals 15 residues. V was pared by 6 bases and J by 2 bases, with 18 bases between. CDR3 DNA: TGCGCCAGCACCCAGGGTGCGGGGAGCGCCTACGAGCAGTACTTC. Translating it yields CASTQGAGSAYEQYF.

V usage is TRBV7-2 and J usage is TRBJ1-1; D might be TRBD1 (5 bases). The CDR3 is 15 amino acids. The V gene lost 6 bases and the J gene lost 2 bases, with 16 bases spanning the gap. The germline V gene encodes CDR1 SGHTA and CDR2 FQGNSA. The CDR3, as DNA: TGTGCCAGCAGGCCTAGGGGCAGGAATAACACTGAAGCTTTCTTT. Translating gives CASRPRGRNNTEAFF.

This clonotype came up a few times. V and J are TRBV25-1 and TRBJ1-1; no reliable D call. Looked up from germline, CDR1 is MGHDK and CDR2 is SYGVNS. The CDR3 is 19 residues long. V was shortened by 3 bases and J by 3 bases, with 26 bases between the two germline ends. This CDR3 is CASSDTGGRNLRVYTEAFF. The CDR3 DNA follows: TGTGCCAGCAGTGATACGGGAGGAAGGAATCTTAGAGTGTACACTGAAGCTTTCTTT.